This TCR beta chain was sequenced for a study of control samples from healthy donors and cancer patients. Generated by immunoSEQ multiplex PCR, the TCRdb table keeps only in-frame clones and is missing some. The sample has 120,000 or so clones; roughly 90% are singletons. This TCR came from a man between 18 and 35 years old in good health. The specimen sequenced was blood.

The CDR3 loop reads CASSLTPGLEVNEQFF. The CDR3 DNA is TGTGCCAGCTCCCTGACCCCGGGACTAGAGGTCAATGAGCAGTTCTTC. The V and J genes are TRBV18 and TRBJ2-1; 8 bases are shared with TRBD2. The ends lost 6 bases at V and 6 bases at J; junction bases unmatched: 13. The germline V gene encodes CDR1 KGHSH and CDR2 LQKENI. The CDR3 is 16 amino acids.